This T cell receptor (beta chain) was captured in a study of blood T cell repertoires in COVID-19 (TCRdb year 2020). With regard to the full study: Collaborator samples came from the United States, Italy and Spain and covered acute and convalescent phases of COVID-19. The prospective study material was composed of cDNA or gDNA derived from T cells, B-cell-depleted T cells, or PBMCs. Subjects who had been exposed to COVID-19, were actively infected with it, or had recovered from it provided the deeply sampled blood TCRbeta repertoires that made up the dataset. The repertoires were made available in a free public database intended to serve as a resource for research on the immune response to SARS-CoV-2. Samples came from the ongoing ImmuneRACE study (first 160 participants) plus 1,254 subjects from 6 global collaborators. The sample metadata nearly always contained a de-identified subject ID, COVID-19 status, age in years and sex. Where HLA class I and class II types were available, the types were taken from metadata supplied by the sample provider, not from assay-based typing. Overall study outcomes, separate from this receptor: Clinical and demographic metadata were provided uncurated, with the amount varying by source and participant.

Counted from cysteine to phenylalanine, this CDR3 has 13 amino acids. Only the CDR3 DNA is retained, 39 bases long and in frame from the first base. CDR1 SGHTS and CDR2 YDEGEE were looked up in the germline V gene. V is trimmed back by 2 bases and J by 4 bases, and the junction contains 2 bases that no gene match accounts for. Collaborating institutions collected whole blood in K2EDTA tubes following their own protocols. For TCRbeta analysis, collaborators shipped samples as frozen whole blood, isolated PBMCs, or DNA extracted from either of those sample types. TCRbeta CDR3 regions were amplified from genomic DNA using the immunoSEQ Assay, a bias-controlled multiplex PCR. The authors' analysis ran thus. The number of nucleated cells in each sample was estimated from the amplification of reference gene primers within the assay. To quantify the absolute abundance of each unique TCRbeta CDR3 rearrangement, sequence reads were collapsed and filtered. Productive Simpson clonality was computed per sample as the square root of Simpson's diversity index over productive rearrangements. TCRdb obtained this table from immuneACCESS and retained in-frame rearrangements with V and J assigned. These tables miss some clones; where compared with another copy, unresolved V genes account for less than half of the shortfall, and the remainder is unexplained. For V, J and clone size, that table is used; D and trimming come from the DNA. The sample table lists 120,000 or so clones, roughly 87% of them with a count of one. Over 7% of the sample is held by the ten biggest clonotypes.

Of note for this clone: The specificity of this receptor is unknown. No base quality information exists; no much larger clone differs at one position.

The sample taken for sequencing was peripheral blood. The clonotype was recovered from a human donor in a cohort sampled during active COVID-19. The rearranged segments are TRBV5-8 and TRBJ1-2; 7 central bases correspond to TRBD1. The CDR3 reads CASSFTGVYGYTF. Read as DNA, the sequence is TGTGCCAGCAGCTTTACAGGGGTCTATGGCTACACCTTC.